The TCR beta chain described here comes from a study of blood T cell repertoires in COVID-19 (TCRdb year 2020). In terms of the full investigation: ImmuneRACE Cohort 3 recovered participants were defined by two consecutive negative NP/OP PCR tests, healthcare professional clearance, or symptom resolution. The collaborator samples originated in the United States, Italy and Spain and spanned the acute and convalescent phases of COVID-19. The material from the prospective study consisted of cDNA or gDNA derived from T cells, B-cell-depleted T cells, or PBMCs. Deeply sampled blood TCRbeta repertoires from subjects exposed to, actively infected with, or recovered from COVID-19 were included in the dataset. The repertoires were made available in a free public database intended to serve as a resource for research on the immune response to SARS-CoV-2. Samples came from the ongoing ImmuneRACE study (first 160 participants) plus 1,254 subjects from 6 global collaborators. Sample metadata almost always included a de-identified subject ID, COVID-19 status, age in years and sex. HLA class I and class II types, where available, came from metadata supplied by the sample provider rather than from assay-based typing.

Overall results and qualifications from the work: How much clinical and demographic metadata was included differed by source and by participant, and the metadata was provided uncurated.

For this chain, trimming is 3 bases at the V end and 6 bases at the J end, and the number of junction bases without a gene match is 10. The CDR3, from cysteine to phenylalanine, totals 16 residues. Left in the record is the CDR3 DNA by itself, 48 bases read in frame from the first base. CDR1 and CDR2 are drawn from the germline V gene: MGHDK, SYGVNS. TCRbeta CDR3 regions were amplified from genomic DNA by means of the immunoSEQ Assay, a bias-controlled multiplex PCR. The authors processed their data as follows. The number of nucleated cells in each sample was estimated by amplification of reference gene primers within the assay. Sequence reads were collapsed and filtered to measure the absolute abundance of every unique TCRbeta CDR3 rearrangement. For each sample, productive Simpson clonality was calculated as the square root of Simpson's diversity index across productive rearrangements. The source is immuneACCESS, and TCRdb retained only in-frame sequences with V and J called. Part of the clones is not carried over; for the studies checked, unresolved V genes explain less than half of this, and the remainder is unexplained. V, J and clone size are taken as reported in that table, and D and trimming were inferred from the DNA itself. The sample data list over 200,000 clones, and less than 90% of these were observed just once. The ten largest clonotypes hold approximately 3.3% of the sample.

Concerning this clone: The antigen this receptor binds is unknown. No base qualities exist here, and no much larger clone lies one base off it.

Participants in the prospective study were aged 18 to 89 years, lived in 20 to 30 United States geographic areas, and enrolled through a virtual design. In the prospective study, cohorts were assigned on the basis of participant-reported clinical history obtained from a screening survey and a study questionnaire. In the prospective study, whole blood, serum and a nasopharyngeal or oropharyngeal swab were collected from each participant by mobile phlebotomists. Over a roughly two-month period, participants in the prospective study had the option of providing additional blood draws and questionnaires. Before DNA extraction, prospective study blood samples were shipped either frozen or at room temperature.

The rearrangement combines TRBV25-1 with TRBJ2-1; 8 nucleotides in the junction match TRBD2. The TCR sequence derives from a woman in her forties or fifties in a cohort exposed to, infected with or recovered from COVID-19 (not recorded which). Source material: PBMCs or T cells enriched from blood (not recorded which). The bases read TGTGCCAGCAGTGATTCCGGGGGGGTTCCTTCCAATGAGCAGTTCTTC. It encodes CASSDSGGVPSNEQFF.